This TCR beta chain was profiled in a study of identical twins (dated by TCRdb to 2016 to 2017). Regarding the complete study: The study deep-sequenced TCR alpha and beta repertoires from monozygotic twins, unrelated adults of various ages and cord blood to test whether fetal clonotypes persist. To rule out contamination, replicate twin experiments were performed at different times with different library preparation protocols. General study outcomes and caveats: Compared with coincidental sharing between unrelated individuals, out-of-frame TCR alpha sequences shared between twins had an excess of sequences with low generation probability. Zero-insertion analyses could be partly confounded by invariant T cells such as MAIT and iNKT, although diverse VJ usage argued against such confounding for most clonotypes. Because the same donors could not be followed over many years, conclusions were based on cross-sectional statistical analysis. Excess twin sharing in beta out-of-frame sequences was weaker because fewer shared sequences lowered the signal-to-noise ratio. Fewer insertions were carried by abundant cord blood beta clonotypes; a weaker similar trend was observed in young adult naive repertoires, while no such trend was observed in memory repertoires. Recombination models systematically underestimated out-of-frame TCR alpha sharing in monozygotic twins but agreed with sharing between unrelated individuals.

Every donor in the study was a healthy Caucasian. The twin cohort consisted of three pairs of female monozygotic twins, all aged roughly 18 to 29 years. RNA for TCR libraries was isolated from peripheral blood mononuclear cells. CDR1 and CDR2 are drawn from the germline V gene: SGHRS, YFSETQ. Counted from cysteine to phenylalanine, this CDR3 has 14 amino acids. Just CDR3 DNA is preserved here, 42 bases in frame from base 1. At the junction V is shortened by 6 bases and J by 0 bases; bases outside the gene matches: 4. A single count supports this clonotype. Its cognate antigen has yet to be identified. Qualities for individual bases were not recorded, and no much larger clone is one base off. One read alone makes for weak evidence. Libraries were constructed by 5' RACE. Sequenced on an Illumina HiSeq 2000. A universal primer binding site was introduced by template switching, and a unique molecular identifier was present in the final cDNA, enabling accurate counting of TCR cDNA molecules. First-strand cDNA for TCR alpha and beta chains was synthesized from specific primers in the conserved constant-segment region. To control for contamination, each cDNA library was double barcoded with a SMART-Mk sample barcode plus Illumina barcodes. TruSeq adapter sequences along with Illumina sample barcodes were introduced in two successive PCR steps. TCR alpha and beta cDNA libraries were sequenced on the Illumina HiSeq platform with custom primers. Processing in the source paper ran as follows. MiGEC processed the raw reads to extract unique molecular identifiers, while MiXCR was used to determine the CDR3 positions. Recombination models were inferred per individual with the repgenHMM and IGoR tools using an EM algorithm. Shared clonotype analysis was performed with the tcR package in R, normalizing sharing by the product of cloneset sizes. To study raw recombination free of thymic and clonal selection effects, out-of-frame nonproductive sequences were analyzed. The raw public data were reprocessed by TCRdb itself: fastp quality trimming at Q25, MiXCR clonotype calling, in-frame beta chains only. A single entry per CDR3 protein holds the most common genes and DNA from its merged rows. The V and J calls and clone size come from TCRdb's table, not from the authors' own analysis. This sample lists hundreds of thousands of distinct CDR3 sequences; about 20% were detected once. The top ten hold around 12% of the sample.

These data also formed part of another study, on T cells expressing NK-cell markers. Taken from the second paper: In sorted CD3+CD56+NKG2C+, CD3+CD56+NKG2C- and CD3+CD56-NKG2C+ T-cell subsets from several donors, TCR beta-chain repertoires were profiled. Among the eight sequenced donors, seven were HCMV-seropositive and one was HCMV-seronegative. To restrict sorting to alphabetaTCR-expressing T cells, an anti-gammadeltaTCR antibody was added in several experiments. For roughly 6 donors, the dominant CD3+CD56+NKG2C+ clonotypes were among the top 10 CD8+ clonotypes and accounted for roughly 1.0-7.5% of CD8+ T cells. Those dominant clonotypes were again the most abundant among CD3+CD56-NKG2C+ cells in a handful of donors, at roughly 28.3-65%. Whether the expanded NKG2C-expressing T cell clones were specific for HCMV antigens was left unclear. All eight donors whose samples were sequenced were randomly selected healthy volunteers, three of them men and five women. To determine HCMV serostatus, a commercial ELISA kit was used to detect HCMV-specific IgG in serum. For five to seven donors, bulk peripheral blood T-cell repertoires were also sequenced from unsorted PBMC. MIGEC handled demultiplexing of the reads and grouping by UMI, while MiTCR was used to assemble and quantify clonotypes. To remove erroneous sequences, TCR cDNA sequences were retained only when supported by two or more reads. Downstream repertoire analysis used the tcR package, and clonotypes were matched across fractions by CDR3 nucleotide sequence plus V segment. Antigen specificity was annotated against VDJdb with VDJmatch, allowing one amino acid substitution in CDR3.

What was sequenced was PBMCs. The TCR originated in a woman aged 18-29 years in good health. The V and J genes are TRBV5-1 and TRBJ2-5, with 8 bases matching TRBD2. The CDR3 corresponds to CASNRGGYQETQYF. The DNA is TGCGCCAGCAACCGCGGGGGGTACCAAGAGACCCAGTACTTC. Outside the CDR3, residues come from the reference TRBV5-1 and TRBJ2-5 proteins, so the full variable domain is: KAGVTQTPRYLIKTRGQQVTLSCSPISGHRSVSWYQQTPGQGLQFLFEYFSETQRNKGNFPGRFSGRQFSNSRSEMNVSTLELGDSALYLCASNRGGYQETQYFGPGTRLLVL.